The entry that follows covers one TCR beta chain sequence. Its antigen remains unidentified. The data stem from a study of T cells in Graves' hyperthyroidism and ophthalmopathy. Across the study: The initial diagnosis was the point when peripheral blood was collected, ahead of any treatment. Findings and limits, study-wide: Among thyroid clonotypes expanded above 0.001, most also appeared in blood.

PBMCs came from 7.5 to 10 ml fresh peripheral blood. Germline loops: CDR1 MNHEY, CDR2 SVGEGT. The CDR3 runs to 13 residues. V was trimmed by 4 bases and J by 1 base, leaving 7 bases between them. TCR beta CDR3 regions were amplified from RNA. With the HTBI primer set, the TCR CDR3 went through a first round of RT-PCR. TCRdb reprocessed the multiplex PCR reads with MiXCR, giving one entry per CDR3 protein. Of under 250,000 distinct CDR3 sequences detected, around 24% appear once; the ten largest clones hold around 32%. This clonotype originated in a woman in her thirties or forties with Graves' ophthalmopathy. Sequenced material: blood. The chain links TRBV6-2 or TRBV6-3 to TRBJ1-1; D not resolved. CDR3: CASSSVSNTEAFF. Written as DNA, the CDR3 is TGTGCCAGCAGTTCTGTTTCGAACACTGAAGCTTTCTTT.